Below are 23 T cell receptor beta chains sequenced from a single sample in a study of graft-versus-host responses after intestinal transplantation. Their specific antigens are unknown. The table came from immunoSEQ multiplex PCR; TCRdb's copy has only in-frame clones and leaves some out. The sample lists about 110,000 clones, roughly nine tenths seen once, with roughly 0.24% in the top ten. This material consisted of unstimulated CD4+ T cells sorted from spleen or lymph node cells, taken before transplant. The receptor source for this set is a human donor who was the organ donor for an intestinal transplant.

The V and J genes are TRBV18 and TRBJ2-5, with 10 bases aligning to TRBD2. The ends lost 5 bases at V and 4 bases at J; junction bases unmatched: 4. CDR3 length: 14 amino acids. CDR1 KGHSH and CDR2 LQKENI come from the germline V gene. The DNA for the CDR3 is TGTGCCAGCTCATCATTAGCGGGAGGAGAGACCCAGTACTTC. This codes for CASSSLAGGETQYF.

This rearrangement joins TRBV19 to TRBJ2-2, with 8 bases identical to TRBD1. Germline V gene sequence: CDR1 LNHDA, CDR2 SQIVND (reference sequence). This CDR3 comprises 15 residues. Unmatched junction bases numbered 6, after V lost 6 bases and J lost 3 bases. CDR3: CASSPRDRYTGELFF. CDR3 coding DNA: TGTGCCAGTAGCCCCCGGGACAGGTACACCGGGGAGCTGTTTTTT.

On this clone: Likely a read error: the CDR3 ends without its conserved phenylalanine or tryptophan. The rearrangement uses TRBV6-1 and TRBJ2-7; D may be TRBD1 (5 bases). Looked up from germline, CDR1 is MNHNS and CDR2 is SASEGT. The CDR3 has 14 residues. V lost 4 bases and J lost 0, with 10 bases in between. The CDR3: CASSVVQGSYEQYL. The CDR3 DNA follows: TGTGCCAGCAGTGTGGTGCAGGGCTCCTACGAGCAGTACCTC.

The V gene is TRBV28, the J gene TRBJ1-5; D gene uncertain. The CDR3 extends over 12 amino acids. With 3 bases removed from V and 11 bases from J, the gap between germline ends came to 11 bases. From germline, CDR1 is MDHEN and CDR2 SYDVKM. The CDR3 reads CASSFRGLSQHF. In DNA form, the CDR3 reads TGTGCCAGCAGTTTTCGGGGTTTATCCCAGCATTTT.

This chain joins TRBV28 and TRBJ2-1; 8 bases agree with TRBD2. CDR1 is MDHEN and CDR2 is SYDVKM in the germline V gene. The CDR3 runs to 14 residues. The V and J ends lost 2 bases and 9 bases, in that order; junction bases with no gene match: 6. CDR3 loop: CASSLSRTSSEQFF. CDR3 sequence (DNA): TGTGCCAGCAGTTTAAGCCGGACTAGCAGTGAGCAGTTCTTC.

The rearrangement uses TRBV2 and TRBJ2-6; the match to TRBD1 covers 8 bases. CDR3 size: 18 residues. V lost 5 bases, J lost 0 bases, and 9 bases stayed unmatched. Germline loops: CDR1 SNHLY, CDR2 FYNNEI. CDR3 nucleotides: TGTGCCAGCAGTTTAAAAGGACAGGGATTCTCTGGGGCCAACGTCCTGACTTTC. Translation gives CASSLKGQGFSGANVLTF.

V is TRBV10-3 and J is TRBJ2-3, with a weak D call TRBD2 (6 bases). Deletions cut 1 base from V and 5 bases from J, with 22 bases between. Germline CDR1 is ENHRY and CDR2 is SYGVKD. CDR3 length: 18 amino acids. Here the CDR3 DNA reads TGTGCCATCAGTGAGTTTGGGTTAGGACGGGAGCTCGGAGATACGCAGTATTTT. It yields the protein CAISEFGLGRELGDTQYF.

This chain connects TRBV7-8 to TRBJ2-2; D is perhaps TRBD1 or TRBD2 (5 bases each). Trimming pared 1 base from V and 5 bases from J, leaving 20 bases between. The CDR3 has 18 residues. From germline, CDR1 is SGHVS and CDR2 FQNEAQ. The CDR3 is CASSLEGLWGLRTGELFF. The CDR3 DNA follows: TGTGCCAGCAGCTTAGAGGGTTTGTGGGGGTTAAGAACCGGGGAGCTGTTTTTT.

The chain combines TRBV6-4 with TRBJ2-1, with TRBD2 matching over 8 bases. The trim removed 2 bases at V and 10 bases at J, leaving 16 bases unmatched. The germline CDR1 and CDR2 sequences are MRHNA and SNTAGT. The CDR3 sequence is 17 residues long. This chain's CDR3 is CASSDPRRMREDEEQFF. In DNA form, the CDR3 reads TGTGCCAGCAGTGACCCCCGACGTATGCGGGAGGATGAGGAGCAGTTCTTC.

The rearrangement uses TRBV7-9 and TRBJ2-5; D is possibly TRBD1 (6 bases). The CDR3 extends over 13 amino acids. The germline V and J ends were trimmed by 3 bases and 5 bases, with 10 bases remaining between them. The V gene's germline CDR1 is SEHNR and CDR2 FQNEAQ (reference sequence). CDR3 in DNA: TGTGCCAGCAGCTTCACAGGGAGTGAGACCCAGTACTTC. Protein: CASSFTGSETQYF.

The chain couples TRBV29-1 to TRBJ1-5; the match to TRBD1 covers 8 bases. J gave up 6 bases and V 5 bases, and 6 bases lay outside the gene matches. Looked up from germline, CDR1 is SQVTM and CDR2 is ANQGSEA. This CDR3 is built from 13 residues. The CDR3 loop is CSVSQGAGQPQHF. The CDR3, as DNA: TGCAGCGTTTCCCAGGGGGCGGGTCAGCCCCAGCATTTT.

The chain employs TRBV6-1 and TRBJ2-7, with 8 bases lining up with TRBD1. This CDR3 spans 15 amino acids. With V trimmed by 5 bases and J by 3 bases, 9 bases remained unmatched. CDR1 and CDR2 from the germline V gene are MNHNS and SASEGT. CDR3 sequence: CASSPRTGINYEQYF. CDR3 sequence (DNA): TGTGCCAGCAGTCCCCGGACAGGGATTAACTACGAGCAGTACTTC.

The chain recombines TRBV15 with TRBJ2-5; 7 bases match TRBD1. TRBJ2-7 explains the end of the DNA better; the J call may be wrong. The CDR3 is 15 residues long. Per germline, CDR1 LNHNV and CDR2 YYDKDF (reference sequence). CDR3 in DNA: TGTGCCACCAGCAGGTTAGGACAGGACTCCTACGAGCAGTACTTC. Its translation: CATSRLGQDSYEQYF.

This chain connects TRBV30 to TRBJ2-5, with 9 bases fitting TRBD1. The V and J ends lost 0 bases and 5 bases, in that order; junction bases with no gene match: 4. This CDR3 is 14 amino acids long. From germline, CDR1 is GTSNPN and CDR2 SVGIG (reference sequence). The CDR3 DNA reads TGTGCCTGGAGTGTAACAGGGGGCGGGGAGACCCAGTACTTC. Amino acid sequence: CAWSVTGGGETQYF.

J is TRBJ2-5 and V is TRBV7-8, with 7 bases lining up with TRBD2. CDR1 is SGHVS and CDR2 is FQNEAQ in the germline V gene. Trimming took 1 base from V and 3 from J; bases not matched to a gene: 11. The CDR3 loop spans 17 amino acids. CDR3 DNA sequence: TGTGCCAGCAGCTTAGAAGCTCGGCTAGCGGCGAAAGAGACCCAGTACTTC. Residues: CASSLEARLAAKETQYF.

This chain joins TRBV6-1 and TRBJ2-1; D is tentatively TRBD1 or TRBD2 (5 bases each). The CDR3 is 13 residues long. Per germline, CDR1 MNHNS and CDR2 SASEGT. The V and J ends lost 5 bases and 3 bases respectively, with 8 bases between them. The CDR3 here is CASSRGRYNEQFF. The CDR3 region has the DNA TGTGCCAGCAGTCGGGGACGCTACAATGAGCAGTTCTTC.

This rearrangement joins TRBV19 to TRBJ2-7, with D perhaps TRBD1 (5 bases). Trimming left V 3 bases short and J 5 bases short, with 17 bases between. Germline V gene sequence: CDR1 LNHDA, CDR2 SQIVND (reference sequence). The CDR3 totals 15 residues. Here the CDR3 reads CASSMQDIGNHEQYF. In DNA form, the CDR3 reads TGTGCCAGTAGTATGCAGGACATTGGAAACCACGAGCAGTACTTC.

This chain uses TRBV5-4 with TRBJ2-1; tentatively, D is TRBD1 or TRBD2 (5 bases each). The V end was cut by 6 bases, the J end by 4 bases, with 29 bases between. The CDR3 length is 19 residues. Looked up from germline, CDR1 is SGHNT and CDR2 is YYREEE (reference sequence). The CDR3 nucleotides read TGTGCCAGCACCGTGCTTGGTACAAGCGCCCGGGGCCTATACAATGAGCAGTTCTTC. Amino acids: CASTVLGTSARGLYNEQFF.

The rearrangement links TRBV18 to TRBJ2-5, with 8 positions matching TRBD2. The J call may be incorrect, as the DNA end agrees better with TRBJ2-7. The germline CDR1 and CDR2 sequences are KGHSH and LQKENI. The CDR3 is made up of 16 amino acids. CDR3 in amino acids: CASSKTSGRSSYEQYF. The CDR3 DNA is TGTGCCAGCTCAAAAACTAGCGGACGGAGCTCCTACGAGCAGTACTTC.

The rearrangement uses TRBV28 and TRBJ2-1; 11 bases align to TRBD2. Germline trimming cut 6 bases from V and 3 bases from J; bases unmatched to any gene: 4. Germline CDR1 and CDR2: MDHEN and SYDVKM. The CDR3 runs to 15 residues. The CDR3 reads CASSQTSGSYNEQFF. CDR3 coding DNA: TGTGCCAGCAGCCAAACTAGCGGGAGCTACAATGAGCAGTTCTTC.

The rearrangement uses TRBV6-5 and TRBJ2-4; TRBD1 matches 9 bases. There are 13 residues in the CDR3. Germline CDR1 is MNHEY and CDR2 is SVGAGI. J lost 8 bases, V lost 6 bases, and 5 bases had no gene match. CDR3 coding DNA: TGTGCCAGCAGGGGGGACAGGGATGACATTCAGTACTTC. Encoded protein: CASRGDRDDIQYF.

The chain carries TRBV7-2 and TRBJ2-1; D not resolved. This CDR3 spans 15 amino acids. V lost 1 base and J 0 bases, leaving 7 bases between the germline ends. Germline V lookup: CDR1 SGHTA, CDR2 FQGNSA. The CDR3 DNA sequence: TGTGCCAGCAGCTTAGTAGTAGACTCCTACAATGAGCAGTTCTTC. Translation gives CASSLVVDSYNEQFF.

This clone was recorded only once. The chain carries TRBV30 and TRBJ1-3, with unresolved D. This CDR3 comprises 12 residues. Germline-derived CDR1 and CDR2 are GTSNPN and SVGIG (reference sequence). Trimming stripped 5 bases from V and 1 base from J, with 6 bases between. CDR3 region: CAWSGSGNTIYF. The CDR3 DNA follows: TGTGCCTGGTCGGGATCTGGAAACACCATATATTTT.